This entry concerns a single T cell receptor (beta chain). The entry originates in a study of T cell changes during pregnancy in multiple sclerosis. Germline V gene lookup returns CDR1 SGHRS and CDR2 YFSETQ. The CDR3 sequence is 16 residues long. Trimming pared 1 base from V and 1 base from J, leaving 11 bases between. TCRdb keeps only in-frame clones here, not all; method: immunoSEQ multiplex PCR. Found here are 70,000 to 85,000 clones, about 91% of them singletons; the top ten hold about 2.8%. The sequence came from a female donor with multiple sclerosis, enrolled in a pregnancy study. V gene TRBV5-1 combines with J gene TRBJ2-2, with D tentatively TRBD1 (6 bases). Sequences were derived from peripheral blood, sampled before pregnancy. The CDR3 sequence: CASSLLQGWNTGELFF. The CDR3 DNA follows: TGCGCCAGCAGCTTGTTACAGGGATGGAACACCGGGGAGCTGTTTTTT.